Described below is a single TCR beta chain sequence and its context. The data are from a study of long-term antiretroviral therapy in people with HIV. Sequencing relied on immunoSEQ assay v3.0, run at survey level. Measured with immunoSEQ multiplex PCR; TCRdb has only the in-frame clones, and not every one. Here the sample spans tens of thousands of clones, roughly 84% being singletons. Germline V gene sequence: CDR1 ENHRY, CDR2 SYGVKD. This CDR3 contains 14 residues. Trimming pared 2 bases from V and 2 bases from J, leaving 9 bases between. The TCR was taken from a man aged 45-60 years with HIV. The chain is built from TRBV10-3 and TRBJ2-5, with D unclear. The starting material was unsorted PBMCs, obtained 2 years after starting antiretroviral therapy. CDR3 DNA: TGTGCCATCAGTGAGCCGGACGGACAAGAGACCCAGTACTTC. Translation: CAISEPDGQETQYF.